This T cell receptor (beta chain) is drawn from a study of control samples from healthy donors and cancer patients (dated by TCRdb to the early 2020s). Worth noting for this clone: Its cognate antigen has yet to be identified. Base-call qualities are not available, and no considerably larger clone is one nucleotide away.

The library was built by means of the immunoSEQ multiplex PCR assay. Held by TCRdb, this immuneACCESS table contains in-frame sequences only and omits some clones. Under half of the omission traces to an unresolved V gene where checked; the cause of the rest is unknown. Within this sample are under 100,000 clones, with approximately 95% of them counted one time only. The ten largest clones represent about 1.5% of the sample. From cysteine to phenylalanine, the CDR3 is 13 amino acids long. CDR3 DNA only is kept here, 39 bases in frame from base 1. V drops 7 bases and J drops 6 bases, leaving 10 bases in between.

The TCR originated in a woman aged 25 to 39 in good health. The source material was blood. The V and J segments used are TRBV12-3 or TRBV12-4 and TRBJ2-6, with no reliable assignment of the D segment. The DNA is as follows: TGTGCCAGCAAACCTGCTGTGGCCAACGTCCTGACTTTC. Its translation reads: CASKPAVANVLTF.